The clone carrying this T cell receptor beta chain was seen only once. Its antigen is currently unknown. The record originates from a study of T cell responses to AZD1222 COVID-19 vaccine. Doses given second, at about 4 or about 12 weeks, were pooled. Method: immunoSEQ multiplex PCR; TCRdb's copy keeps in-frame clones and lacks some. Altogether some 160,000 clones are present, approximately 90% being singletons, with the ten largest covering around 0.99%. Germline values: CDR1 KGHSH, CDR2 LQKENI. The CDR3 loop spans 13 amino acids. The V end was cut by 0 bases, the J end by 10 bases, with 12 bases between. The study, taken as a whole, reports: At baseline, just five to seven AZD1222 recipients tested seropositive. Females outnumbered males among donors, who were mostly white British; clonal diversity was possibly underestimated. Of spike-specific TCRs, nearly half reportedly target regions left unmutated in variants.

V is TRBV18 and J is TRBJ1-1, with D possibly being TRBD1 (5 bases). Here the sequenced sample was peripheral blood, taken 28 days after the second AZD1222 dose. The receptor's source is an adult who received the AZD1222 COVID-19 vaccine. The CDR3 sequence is CASSPPMGDLAFF. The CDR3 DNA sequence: TGTGCCAGCTCACCACCGATGGGGGACCTAGCTTTCTTT.